This is a list of T cell receptor beta chains from one sample in a study of cytomegalovirus exposure and HLA in healthy donors. This table comes from immunoSEQ multiplex PCR, and its TCRdb copy is limited to in-frame clones, with some not included. The table has about 100,000 clones, approximately 78% seen once. Sequencing was done on a sample of PBMCs. The receptor source for this set is a woman in her sixties in good health and CMV-seronegative. Both conserved end residues are part of each CDR3. D genes are given only for firm matches. Clone size appears in some rows only: once, few, many, or a class for an expanded clone.

J gene: TRBJ2-1; clone size: .; V gene: TRBV10-3; D gene: .; CDR3 protein: CASQDSVKLLTEQFF; CDR3 DNA: TGTGCCTCACAGGACAGCGTTAAACTCCTCACTGAGCAGTTCTTC
J gene: TRBJ1-3; clone size: .; V gene: TRBV21-1; D gene: .; CDR3 protein: CASTMTVSGNTIYF; CDR3 DNA: TGTGCCAGCACCATGACAGTTTCTGGAAACACCATATATTTT
J gene: TRBJ1-2; clone size: .; V gene: TRBV9; D gene: TRBD1; CDR3 protein: CASREQGRGYPF; CDR3 DNA: TGTGCCAGCAGGGAACAGGGGCGAGGCTACCCCTTC
J gene: TRBJ2-7; clone size: .; V gene: TRBV27; D gene: TRBD1; CDR3 protein: CASSSGQGVSEQYF; CDR3 DNA: TGTGCCAGCAGTTCGGGACAGGGGGTTTCCGAGCAGTACTTC
J gene: TRBJ1-1; clone size: once; V gene: TRBV18; D gene: TRBD1; CDR3 protein: CASSPKVGTGRWAFF; CDR3 DNA: TGTGCCAGCTCACCAAAAGTTGGGACAGGGCGGTGGGCTTTCTTT
J gene: TRBJ1-1; clone size: .; V gene: TRBV5-4; D gene: .; CDR3 protein: CASSFQGKEAFF; CDR3 DNA: TGTGCCAGCAGCTTCCAGGGGAAAGAAGCTTTCTTT
J gene: TRBJ1-5; clone size: once; V gene: TRBV28; D gene: .; CDR3 protein: CASSTGLQPQHF; CDR3 DNA: TGTGCCAGCAGTACCGGACTGCAGCCCCAGCATTTT
J gene: TRBJ1-2; clone size: .; V gene: TRBV11-2; D gene: TRBD1; CDR3 protein: CASSWTGDYGYTF; CDR3 DNA: TGTGCCAGCAGCTGGACAGGGGACTATGGCTACACCTTC
J gene: TRBJ1-4; clone size: .; V gene: TRBV5-1; D gene: .; CDR3 protein: CASSLEGGRLIDEKLFF; CDR3 DNA: TGCGCCAGCAGCTTGGAAGGAGGGAGATTAATTGATGAAAAACTGTTTTTT
J gene: TRBJ1-2; clone size: .; V gene: TRBV4-1; D gene: .; CDR3 protein: CASSQGWGRVGYTF; CDR3 DNA: TGCGCCAGCAGCCAAGGTTGGGGCAGGGTTGGCTACACCTTC
J gene: TRBJ1-5; clone size: .; V gene: TRBV28; D gene: .; CDR3 protein: CASSLTRSNQPQHF; CDR3 DNA: TGTGCCAGCAGTTTAACTCGGAGCAATCAGCCCCAGCATTTT
J gene: TRBJ2-7; clone size: once; V gene: TRBV6-5; D gene: TRBD1; CDR3 protein: CASSYSGGATYEQYF; CDR3 DNA: TGTGCCAGCAGTTACTCAGGGGGCGCAACCTACGAGCAGTACTTC
J gene: TRBJ1-2; clone size: .; V gene: TRBV6-5; D gene: .; CDR3 protein: CASSSAGGANYGYTF; CDR3 DNA: TGTGCCAGCAGTTCCGCCGGAGGGGCTAACTATGGCTACACCTTC
J gene: TRBJ2-7; clone size: .; V gene: TRBV5-5; D gene: .; CDR3 protein: CASSLAGLSEQYF; CDR3 DNA: TGTGCCAGCAGCTTGGCCGGTCTTTCCGAGCAGTACTTC
J gene: TRBJ1-2; clone size: .; V gene: TRBV6-5; D gene: TRBD1; CDR3 protein: CASRGTGGSYGYTF; CDR3 DNA: TGTGCCAGCAGGGGCACAGGGGGAAGCTATGGCTACACCTTC
J gene: TRBJ1-2; clone size: .; V gene: TRBV6-4; D gene: TRBD1; CDR3 protein: CASRPGQGAYGYTF; CDR3 DNA: TGTGCCAGCAGACCGGGACAGGGGGCCTATGGCTACACCTTC
J gene: TRBJ1-1; clone size: few; V gene: TRBV27; D gene: TRBD1; CDR3 protein: CASSSSFTGGADTEAFF; CDR3 DNA: TGTGCCAGCAGTTCGAGCTTTACAGGGGGCGCCGACACTGAAGCTTTCTTT
J gene: TRBJ1-1; clone size: few; V gene: TRBV29-1; D gene: .; CDR3 protein: CSVGGIRNTEAFF; CDR3 DNA: TGCAGCGTTGGTGGCATCCGGAACACTGAAGCTTTCTTT
J gene: TRBJ1-1; clone size: .; V gene: TRBV30; D gene: TRBD1; CDR3 protein: CAWSWGTGFTEAFF; CDR3 DNA: TGTGCCTGGAGTTGGGGGACAGGGTTCACTGAAGCTTTCTTT
J gene: TRBJ2-1; clone size: .; V gene: TRBV7-2; D gene: .; CDR3 protein: CASSRLWRSSYNEQFF; CDR3 DNA: TGTGCCAGCAGCCGACTCTGGAGAAGCTCCTACAATGAGCAGTTCTTC
J gene: TRBJ1-1; clone size: .; V gene: TRBV4-1; D gene: TRBD1; CDR3 protein: CASSQEVRQGPNTEAFF; CDR3 DNA: TGCGCCAGCAGCCAAGAGGTGCGACAGGGACCGAACACTGAAGCTTTCTTT
J gene: TRBJ1-5; clone size: few; V gene: TRBV18; D gene: .; CDR3 protein: CASSADTNQPQHF; CDR3 DNA: TGTGCCAGCTCTGCAGACACTAATCAGCCCCAGCATTTT
J gene: TRBJ2-7; clone size: .; V gene: TRBV4-3; D gene: TRBD2; CDR3 protein: CASSPTGTSGRYDEQYF; CDR3 DNA: TGCGCCAGCAGCCCTACCGGGACTAGCGGGAGGTACGACGAGCAGTACTTC
J gene: TRBJ2-7; clone size: .; V gene: TRBV13; D gene: TRBD2; CDR3 protein: CASSPAGAVYEQYF; CDR3 DNA: TGTGCCAGCAGCCCAGCGGGAGCGGTCTACGAGCAGTACTTC
J gene: TRBJ1-5; clone size: .; V gene: TRBV19; D gene: .; CDR3 protein: CASSPQIYSNQPQHF; CDR3 DNA: TGTGCCAGTAGCCCACAAATTTATAGCAATCAGCCCCAGCATTTT
J gene: TRBJ2-7; clone size: .; V gene: TRBV9; D gene: .; CDR3 protein: CASSVAWDGSSYEQYF; CDR3 DNA: TGTGCCAGCAGCGTCGCGTGGGATGGGAGCTCCTACGAGCAGTACTTC
J gene: TRBJ1-2; clone size: .; V gene: TRBV9; D gene: .; CDR3 protein: CASSPPRENYGYTF; CDR3 DNA: TGTGCCAGCAGCCCTCCGAGGGAAAACTATGGCTACACCTTC
J gene: TRBJ2-7; clone size: .; V gene: TRBV7-2; D gene: TRBD1; CDR3 protein: CASSSTGPNGEQYF; CDR3 DNA: TGTGCCAGCAGCTCGACAGGGCCGAATGGGGAGCAGTACTTC
J gene: TRBJ2-7; clone size: few; V gene: TRBV9; D gene: .; CDR3 protein: CASSVGNSGSYEQYF; CDR3 DNA: TGTGCCAGCAGCGTAGGGAATAGCGGATCCTACGAGCAGTACTTC
J gene: TRBJ2-1; clone size: .; V gene: TRBV28; D gene: .; CDR3 protein: CASSSYNEQFF; CDR3 DNA: TGTGCCAGCAGTTCTTACAATGAGCAGTTCTTC
J gene: TRBJ1-1; clone size: few; V gene: TRBV5-1; D gene: TRBD1; CDR3 protein: CASSKRTGRVNTEAFF; CDR3 DNA: TGCGCCAGCAGCAAGAGGACAGGGCGGGTGAACACTGAAGCTTTCTTT
J gene: TRBJ2-1; clone size: .; V gene: TRBV19; D gene: .; CDR3 protein: CASRLANEQFF; CDR3 DNA: TGTGCCAGCCGTCTAGCCAATGAGCAGTTCTTC
J gene: TRBJ2-1; clone size: .; V gene: TRBV10-1; D gene: TRBD2; CDR3 protein: CASSESGGTSLFF; CDR3 DNA: TGCGCCAGCAGTGAGTCAGGGGGGACTAGCCTTTTCTTC
J gene: TRBJ1-2; clone size: .; V gene: TRBV6-1; D gene: .; CDR3 protein: CASRQKGIYGYTF; CDR3 DNA: TGTGCCAGCAGACAGAAGGGGATCTATGGCTACACCTTC
J gene: TRBJ2-7; clone size: once; V gene: TRBV29-1; D gene: TRBD1; CDR3 protein: CSVTTGQVQEQYF; CDR3 DNA: TGCAGCGTCACCACGGGACAGGTTCAGGAGCAGTACTTC
J gene: TRBJ1-5; clone size: few; V gene: TRBV19; D gene: .; CDR3 protein: CASSIVQGKNQPQHF; CDR3 DNA: TGTGCCAGTAGTATAGTACAGGGTAAGAATCAGCCCCAGCATTTT
J gene: TRBJ1-3; clone size: .; V gene: TRBV6-1; D gene: TRBD1; CDR3 protein: CASRELFGLRDGQGESGNTIYF; CDR3 DNA: TGTGCCAGCAGGGAACTCTTCGGTCTTCGCGACGGACAGGGGGAATCTGGAAACACCATATATTTT
J gene: TRBJ1-5; clone size: few; V gene: TRBV5-1; D gene: .; CDR3 protein: CASSFGAGGNNQPQHF; CDR3 DNA: TGCGCCAGCAGCTTCGGCGCGGGGGGAAACAATCAGCCCCAGCATTTT
J gene: TRBJ2-3; clone size: .; V gene: TRBV5-1; D gene: TRBD2; CDR3 protein: CASSLEGGFGADTQYF; CDR3 DNA: TGCGCCAGCAGCTTGGAGGGAGGGTTTGGGGCAGATACGCAGTATTTT
J gene: TRBJ2-2; clone size: .; V gene: TRBV7-9; D gene: TRBD2; CDR3 protein: CASSPHSGGTGELFF; CDR3 DNA: TGTGCCAGCAGCCCCCATTCCGGGGGGACCGGGGAGCTGTTTTTT
J gene: TRBJ1-2; clone size: .; V gene: TRBV7-8; D gene: TRBD1; CDR3 protein: CASSLRGPDYGYTF; CDR3 DNA: TGTGCCAGCAGCTTAAGGGGGCCGGACTATGGCTACACCTTC
J gene: TRBJ1-2; clone size: .; V gene: TRBV10-2; D gene: .; CDR3 protein: CASSESNSYGYTF; CDR3 DNA: TGCGCCAGCAGTGAGTCGAACAGCTATGGCTACACCTTC
J gene: TRBJ1-3; clone size: .; V gene: TRBV7-2; D gene: .; CDR3 protein: CASSQHRVGSGNTIYF; CDR3 DNA: TGTGCCAGCAGCCAACACAGGGTTGGATCTGGAAACACCATATATTTT
J gene: TRBJ2-1; clone size: .; V gene: TRBV5-1; D gene: TRBD2; CDR3 protein: CASSPGLAGGYFDEQFF; CDR3 DNA: TGCGCCAGCAGCCCTGGACTAGCGGGAGGTTATTTCGATGAGCAGTTCTTC
J gene: TRBJ2-2; clone size: .; V gene: TRBV7-2; D gene: .; CDR3 protein: CASSLDLAISTGELFF; CDR3 DNA: TGTGCCAGCAGCTTAGATCTAGCGATATCCACCGGGGAGCTGTTTTTT
J gene: TRBJ2-1; clone size: few; V gene: TRBV7-9; D gene: TRBD2; CDR3 protein: CASSLEGGPYNEQFF; CDR3 DNA: TGTGCCAGCAGCTTAGAGGGAGGGCCCTACAATGAGCAGTTCTTC
J gene: TRBJ2-7; clone size: .; V gene: TRBV13; D gene: TRBD2; CDR3 protein: CASSRSGGAYEQYF; CDR3 DNA: TGTGCCAGCAGCCGAAGCGGGGGGGCCTACGAGCAGTACTTC
J gene: TRBJ2-5; clone size: .; V gene: TRBV5-4; D gene: TRBD2; CDR3 protein: CASSAPSGSGETQYF; CDR3 DNA: TGTGCCAGCAGCGCCCCAAGCGGGAGTGGCGAGACCCAGTACTTC
J gene: TRBJ2-3; clone size: few; V gene: TRBV5-4; D gene: TRBD2; CDR3 protein: CASSYSGLAEGTQYF; CDR3 DNA: TGTGCCAGCAGCTACTCAGGACTAGCGGAGGGTACGCAGTATTTT
J gene: TRBJ2-6; clone size: .; V gene: TRBV6-6; D gene: .; CDR3 protein: CASTPTPGANVLTF; CDR3 DNA: TGTGCCAGCACCCCTACCCCAGGGGCCAACGTCCTGACTTTC
J gene: TRBJ1-6; clone size: .; V gene: TRBV4-1; D gene: TRBD1; CDR3 protein: CASSQHHSGQADSPLHF; CDR3 DNA: TGCGCCAGCAGCCAACACCACTCGGGACAGGCCGATTCACCCCTCCACTTT
J gene: TRBJ2-6; clone size: .; V gene: TRBV5-1; D gene: .; CDR3 protein: CASSAGRGGANVLTF; CDR3 DNA: TGCGCCAGCAGCGCCGGAAGAGGTGGGGCCAACGTCCTGACTTTC
J gene: TRBJ2-5; clone size: .; V gene: TRBV25-1; D gene: TRBD1; CDR3 protein: CASTRGLGETQYF; CDR3 DNA: TGTGCCAGCACCAGGGGGCTTGGAGAGACCCAGTACTTC
J gene: TRBJ2-7; clone size: .; V gene: TRBV7-8; D gene: TRBD1; CDR3 protein: CASSLAETGGYEQYF; CDR3 DNA: TGTGCCAGCAGCTTAGCAGAGACAGGGGGTTACGAGCAGTACTTC
J gene: TRBJ2-7; clone size: few; V gene: TRBV5-1; D gene: TRBD1; CDR3 protein: CASSEYGTVASYEQYF; CDR3 DNA: TGCGCCAGCAGCGAATACGGGACAGTAGCATCCTACGAGCAGTACTTC
J gene: TRBJ2-7; clone size: .; V gene: TRBV28; D gene: .; CDR3 protein: CASSPPTGVHEQYF; CDR3 DNA: TGTGCCAGCAGTCCCCCGACAGGAGTCCACGAGCAGTACTTC
J gene: TRBJ2-5; clone size: .; V gene: TRBV5-4; D gene: TRBD2; CDR3 protein: CASSRTSQETQYF; CDR3 DNA: TGTGCCAGCAGCCGGACTAGCCAAGAGACCCAGTACTTC
J gene: TRBJ2-7; clone size: few; V gene: TRBV30; D gene: TRBD1; CDR3 protein: CASRPTGTYEQYF; CDR3 DNA: TGTGCCTCCCGTCCGACAGGGACCTACGAGCAGTACTTC
J gene: TRBJ1-5; clone size: .; V gene: TRBV27; D gene: TRBD1; CDR3 protein: CASSIGTGVNQPQHF; CDR3 DNA: TGTGCCAGCAGTATAGGGACAGGGGTAAATCAGCCCCAGCATTTT
J gene: TRBJ2-2; clone size: .; V gene: TRBV29-1; D gene: .; CDR3 protein: CSAPSANTGELFF; CDR3 DNA: TGCAGCGCACCTAGCGCGAACACCGGGGAGCTGTTTTTT